The entry below gives a single TCR beta chain sequence along with its context. Germline CDR1 reads SGHRS; CDR2 reads YFSETQ. The germline V and J ends were trimmed by 0 bases and 6 bases, with 16 bases remaining between them. The CDR3 totals 15 residues. These data originate in a study of shared clonotypes between healthy human individuals. Turning to the study itself: Researchers drew samples from a couple of women and a few men aged 18 to 49.

The run depth of the assay was deep. Assay: immunoSEQ multiplex PCR; the TCRdb copy retains only in-frame clones and omits some. The sample shows millions of clones, 95% of them seen only once. Splitting of CD4+ cells produced CD45RA+ naive and CD45RA-negative memory subsets. The clonotype was recovered from a man aged 18 to 35 in good health. Sequencing was done on a sample of naive CD4+ T cells sorted from blood. The sample's subset: CD45RA+ positively selected. This rearrangement joins TRBV5-1 to TRBJ2-7, with TRBD2 as a possible D gene (5 bases). The CDR3 spells CASSLVTGFSAEQYF. The CDR3 DNA sequence: TGCGCCAGCAGCTTGGTCACGGGGTTCTCAGCCGAGCAGTACTTC.